This passage covers 28 T cell receptor beta chains from one sample sequenced in a study of monozygotic twins with inflammatory bowel disease (dated by TCRdb to about 2019). Library generation was performed with 5' RACE. Sequencing was performed on an Illumina HiSeq 2500. Through TCRdb reprocessing, the reads give one entry per CDR3 protein sequence; DNA is omitted. This sample's table contains roughly 330,000 distinct CDR3 sequences. The ten largest make up under 2.5% of the sample. Sequencing input: blood. All receptors come from a human donor with ulcerative colitis or Crohn's disease, or a healthy co-twin of an affected twin (not recorded which).

The rearrangement links TRBV19 to TRBJ1-2; the TCRdb D gene call, TRBD1, has no DNA to confirm it. The germline V gene has CDR1 LNHDA and CDR2 SQIVND (reference sequence). The CDR3 is made up of 16 amino acids. The CDR3 loop reads CASSVPGRTTKYGYTF.

The chain recombines TRBV4-1 with TRBJ1-1; the D call of TRBD1 rests on TCRdb alone, since no DNA is present to check it. The CDR3 consists of 17 residues. The germline CDR1 and CDR2 sequences are MGHRA and YSYEKL. The CDR3 here is CASSLPRGAGANTEAFF.

The chain couples TRBV20-1 to TRBJ1-2; TCRdb's D gene call, TRBD1, goes unchecked for lack of DNA. The CDR3 extends over 14 amino acids. CDR1 and CDR2 (germline): DFQATT, SNEGSKA (reference sequence). CDR3 protein: CSASIQGEVYGYTF.

The rearrangement uses TRBV20-1 and TRBJ1-2. The CDR3 loop spans 13 amino acids. Per germline, CDR1 DFQATT and CDR2 SNEGSKA (reference sequence). The CDR3 is CSARETTNYGYTF.

The chain carries TRBV5-1 and TRBJ2-7; TCRdb proposes TRBD1, but this gene call is untestable without DNA. This CDR3 comprises 14 residues. The germline V gene encodes CDR1 SGHRS and CDR2 YFSETQ. The CDR3 sequence is CASSPLTGEVEQYF.

The rearrangement links TRBV10-3 to TRBJ2-7; the D call of TRBD1 rests on TCRdb alone, since no DNA is present to check it. The CDR3 consists of 15 residues. Germline V CDR1 and CDR2: ENHRY, SYGVKD. The CDR3 reads CAISVGQGGSYEQYF.

J is TRBJ2-7 and V is TRBV20-1; checking the TCRdb D call of TRBD2 is not possible without DNA. Germline lookup yields CDR1 DFQATT and CDR2 SNEGSKA (reference sequence). This CDR3 has 14 amino acids. CDR3: CSAGPSGTIYEQYF.

The genes are TRBV4-1 and TRBJ1-2. The CDR3 is made up of 15 amino acids. Germline CDR1 MGHRA, CDR2 YSYEKL. The CDR3: CASSLAGRIVYGYTF.

The J gene is TRBJ1-1, the V gene TRBV9. The CDR3 has 14 residues. CDR1 SGDLS and CDR2 YYNGEE come from the germline V gene. The CDR3 here is CASTPRHENTEAFF.

This chain joins TRBV5-6 and TRBJ2-7. The CDR3 is made up of 11 amino acids. Germline V lookup: CDR1 SGHDT, CDR2 YYEEEE. The CDR3 spells CASSRRDEQYF.

The V and J genes are TRBV5-6 and TRBJ2-1. CDR1 and CDR2 (germline): SGHDT, YYEEEE. CDR3 length equals 15 residues. The CDR3 is CASSPLPGSYNEQFF.

The chain carries TRBV4-3 and TRBJ2-2; TCRdb picks TRBD1, but there is no DNA to check that call. The CDR3 is 17 residues long. Looked up from germline, CDR1 is LGHNA and CDR2 is YSLEER. CDR3 region: CASSQDPAGSNTGELFF.

The gene calls are TRBV12-3 or TRBV12-4 and TRBJ1-1; TCRdb picks TRBD1, but there is no DNA to check that call. The CDR3 has 13 residues. This CDR3 reads CASSLTRGTEAFF.

This chain connects TRBV3-1 to TRBJ2-7; the D call of TRBD2 rests on TCRdb alone, since no DNA is present to check it. This CDR3 spans 14 amino acids. In germline, CDR1 is LGHDT, CDR2 YNNKEL (reference sequence). The CDR3 is CASRQRPTSYEQYF.

The chain has TRBV7-2 and TRBJ2-7; with no DNA, the TCRdb D assignment of TRBD1 cannot be verified. Germline lookup yields CDR1 SGHTA and CDR2 FQGNSA. There are 15 residues in the CDR3. CDR3 protein: CASSLAGQGRYEQYF.

The genes are TRBV20-1 and TRBJ1-6; the TCRdb D gene call, TRBD1, has no DNA to confirm it. The CDR3 contains 14 residues. Germline CDR1 DFQATT, CDR2 SNEGSKA (reference sequence). The chain's CDR3 is CSASRAGGNSPLHF.

V usage is TRBV12-3 or TRBV12-4 and J usage is TRBJ2-1; lacking DNA, the TRBD1 call made by TCRdb goes unchecked. The CDR3 is made up of 15 amino acids. Here the CDR3 reads CASSLAGSPGSEQFF.

This chain links TRBV20-1 with TRBJ2-1; the D call from TCRdb, TRBD2, cannot be confirmed without DNA. Germline V gene lookup returns CDR1 DFQATT and CDR2 SNEGSKA (reference sequence). The CDR3 spans 14 residues. This CDR3 reads CSATGAGGYNEQFF.

V is TRBV5-1 and J is TRBJ2-7; lacking DNA, the TRBD1 call made by TCRdb goes unchecked. The CDR3 runs 12 residues. Germline V lookup: CDR1 SGHRS, CDR2 YFSETQ. The CDR3 loop reads CASSAQGDEQYF.

V usage is TRBV3-1 and J usage is TRBJ1-2; lacking DNA, the TRBD1 call made by TCRdb goes unchecked. CDR1 LGHDT and CDR2 YNNKEL come from the germline V gene (reference sequence). The CDR3 contains 16 residues. CDR3 in amino acids: CASSQDPTGEYYGYTF.

The gene calls are TRBV29-1 and TRBJ2-1; the TRBD1 assignment by TCRdb is unverifiable without DNA. Per the germline V gene, CDR1 is SQVTM and CDR2 is ANQGSEA. This CDR3 region has 13 residues. The CDR3 is CSVDRVTGNEQFF.

CDR3: CSASPLLASTEAFF. The V call is TRBV20-1, the J call TRBJ1-1. The CDR3 totals 14 residues. In germline, CDR1 is DFQATT, CDR2 SNEGSKA (reference sequence).

The chain combines TRBV28 with TRBJ1-2. Germline V gene lookup returns CDR1 MDHEN and CDR2 SYDVKM. The CDR3 covers 13 residues. This CDR3 is CASSPSSEYGYTF.

The rearrangement joins TRBV7-2 to TRBJ2-3; TCRdb's assignment of TRBD2 cannot be checked, as there is no DNA. From germline, CDR1 is SGHTA and CDR2 FQGNSA. This CDR3 comprises 13 residues. The CDR3 loop reads CASSLQGGGTQYF.

The chain employs TRBV7-2 and TRBJ2-5; TCRdb lists TRBD1, though no DNA is available to test this call. In germline, CDR1 is SGHTA, CDR2 FQGNSA. The CDR3 contains 16 residues. The CDR3 here is CASSLTGQGIKETQYF.

The chain employs TRBV12-3 or TRBV12-4 and TRBJ2-3; the D call from TCRdb, TRBD1, cannot be confirmed without DNA. CDR3 size: 15 residues. The chain's CDR3 is CASSFQDWGTDTQYF.

This rearrangement joins TRBV4-3 to TRBJ1-5. The CDR3 sequence is 14 residues long. Germline loops: CDR1 LGHNA, CDR2 YSLEER. Here the CDR3 reads CASSREENNQPQHF.

This sequence joins TRBV4-3 and TRBJ1-1. The CDR3 contains 17 residues. Germline CDR1 and CDR2: LGHNA and YSLEER. This CDR3 reads CASSQDVTSVMNTEAFF.